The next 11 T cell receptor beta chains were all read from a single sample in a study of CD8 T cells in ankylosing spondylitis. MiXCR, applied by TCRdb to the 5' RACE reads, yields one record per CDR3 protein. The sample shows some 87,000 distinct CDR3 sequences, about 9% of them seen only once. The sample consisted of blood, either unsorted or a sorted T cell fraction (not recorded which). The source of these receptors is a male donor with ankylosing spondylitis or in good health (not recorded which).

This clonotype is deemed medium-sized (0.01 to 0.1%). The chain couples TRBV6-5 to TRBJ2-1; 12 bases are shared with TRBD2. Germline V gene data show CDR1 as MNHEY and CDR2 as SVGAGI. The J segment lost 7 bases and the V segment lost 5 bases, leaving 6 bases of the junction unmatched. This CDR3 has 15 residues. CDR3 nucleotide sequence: TGTGCCAGCAGTGGACTAGCGGGGTATCTTAATGAGCAGTTCTTC. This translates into CASSGLAGYLNEQFF.

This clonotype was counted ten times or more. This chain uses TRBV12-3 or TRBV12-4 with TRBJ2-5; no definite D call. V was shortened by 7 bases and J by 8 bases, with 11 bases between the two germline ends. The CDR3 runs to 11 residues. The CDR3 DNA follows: TGTGCCAGCAAGATTAGGGATACCCAGTACTTC. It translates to CASKIRDTQYF.

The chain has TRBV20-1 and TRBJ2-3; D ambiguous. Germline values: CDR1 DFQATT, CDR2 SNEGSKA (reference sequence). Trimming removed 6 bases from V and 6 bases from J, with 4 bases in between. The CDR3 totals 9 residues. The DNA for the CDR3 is TGCAGTGCAGGGGATACGCAGTATTTT. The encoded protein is CSAGDTQYF.

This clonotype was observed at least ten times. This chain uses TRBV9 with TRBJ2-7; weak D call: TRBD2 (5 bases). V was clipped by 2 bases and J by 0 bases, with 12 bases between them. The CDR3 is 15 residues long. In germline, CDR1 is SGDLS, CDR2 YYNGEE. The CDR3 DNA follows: TGTGCCAGCAGCGTTGGTTTAGCGCACTCCTACGAGCAGTACTTC. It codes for CASSVGLAHSYEQYF. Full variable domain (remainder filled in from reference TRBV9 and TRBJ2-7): DSGVTQTPKHLITATGQRVTLRCSPRSGDLSVYWYQQSLDQGLQFLIQYYNGEERAKGNILERFSAQQFPDLHSELNLSSLELGDSALYFCASSVGLAHSYEQYFGPGTRLTVT.

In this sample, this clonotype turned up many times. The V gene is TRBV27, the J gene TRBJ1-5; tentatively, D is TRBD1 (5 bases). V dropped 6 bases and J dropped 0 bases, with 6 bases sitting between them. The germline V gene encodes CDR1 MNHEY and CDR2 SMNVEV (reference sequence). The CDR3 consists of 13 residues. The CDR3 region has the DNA TGTGCCAGCAGGGACATTAGCAATCAGCCCCAGCATTTT. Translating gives CASRDISNQPQHF.

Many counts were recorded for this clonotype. The CDR3 DNA reads as TGTGCCAGCAGGCGGGTCGGGGCAGAATTAGCGAACACCGGGGAGCTGTTTTTT. Translated: CASRRVGAELANTGELFF. The J gene is TRBJ2-2, the V gene TRBV7-8, with D perhaps matching TRBD1 or TRBD2 (5 bases each). The CDR3 consists of 18 residues. Germline V CDR1 and CDR2: SGHVS, FQNEAQ. Trimming cost V 6 bases and J 0 bases, with 20 bases left between them.

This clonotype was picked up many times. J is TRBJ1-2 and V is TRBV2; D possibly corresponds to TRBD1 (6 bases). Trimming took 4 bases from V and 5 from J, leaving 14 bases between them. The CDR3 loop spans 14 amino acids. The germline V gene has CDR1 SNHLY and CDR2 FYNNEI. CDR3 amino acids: CASSAVDSLYGYTF. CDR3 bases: TGTGCCAGCAGTGCAGTGGACAGCCTATATGGCTACACCTTC.

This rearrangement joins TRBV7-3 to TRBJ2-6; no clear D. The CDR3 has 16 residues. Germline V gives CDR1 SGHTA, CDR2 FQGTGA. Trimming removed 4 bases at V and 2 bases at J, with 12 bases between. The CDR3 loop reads CASSSPSAAGANVLTF. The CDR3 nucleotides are TGTGCCAGCAGCTCCCCGTCGGCAGCTGGGGCCAACGTCCTGACTTTC.

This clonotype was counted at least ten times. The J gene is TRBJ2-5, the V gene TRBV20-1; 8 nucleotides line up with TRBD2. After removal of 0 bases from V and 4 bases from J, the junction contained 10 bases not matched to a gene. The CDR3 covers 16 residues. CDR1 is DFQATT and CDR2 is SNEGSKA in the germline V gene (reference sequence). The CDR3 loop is CSARDLAGVVRETQYF. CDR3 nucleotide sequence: TGCAGTGCTAGAGATCTAGCGGGTGTCGTTAGAGAGACCCAGTACTTC.

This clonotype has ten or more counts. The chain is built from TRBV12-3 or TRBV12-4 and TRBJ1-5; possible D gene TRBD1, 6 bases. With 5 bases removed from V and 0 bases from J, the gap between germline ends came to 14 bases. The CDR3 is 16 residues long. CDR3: CASSPLAGDSNQPQHF. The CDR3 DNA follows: TGTGCCAGCAGTCCCCTGGCAGGGGATAGCAATCAGCCCCAGCATTTT.

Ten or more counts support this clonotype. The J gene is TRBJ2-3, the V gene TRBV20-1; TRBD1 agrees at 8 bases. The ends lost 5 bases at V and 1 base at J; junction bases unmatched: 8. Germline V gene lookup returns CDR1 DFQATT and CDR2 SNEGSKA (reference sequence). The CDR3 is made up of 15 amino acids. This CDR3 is CSAYTGTGRTDTQYF. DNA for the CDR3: TGCAGTGCTTATACCGGGACAGGACGCACAGATACGCAGTATTTT.